This paragraph reports one T cell receptor beta chain. Its antigen is not identified. The data were obtained in a study of T cells after yellow fever vaccination. Generation of TCR cDNA used 5'RACE template switching (which added a universal primer site and UMIs). TCRdb recomputed calls from the 5' RACE reads with MiXCR, one row per CDR3 protein. The repertoire holds about 170,000 distinct CDR3 sequences, with 9.5% to 12% as singletons. CDR1 is SGHAT, CDR2 FQNNGV, per germline. Trimming removed 4 bases at V and 5 bases at J, with 17 bases between. The CDR3 covers 15 residues. General observations from the study: The CD4 compartment and the CD8 compartment contained a small share of clonotypes in common.

The rearrangement uses TRBV11-2 and TRBJ2-5, with a possible D match to TRBD2 (7 bases). The sample here was CD8+ T cells sorted from PBMCs, taken 15 days after the yellow fever booster vaccination. This receptor was taken from a man aged 18 to 29 who received the YFV17D yellow fever vaccine. CDR3 residues: CASSSADGGPETQYF. DNA of the CDR3: TGTGCCAGCAGCTCAGCGGACGGGGGGCCGGAGACCCAGTACTTC.